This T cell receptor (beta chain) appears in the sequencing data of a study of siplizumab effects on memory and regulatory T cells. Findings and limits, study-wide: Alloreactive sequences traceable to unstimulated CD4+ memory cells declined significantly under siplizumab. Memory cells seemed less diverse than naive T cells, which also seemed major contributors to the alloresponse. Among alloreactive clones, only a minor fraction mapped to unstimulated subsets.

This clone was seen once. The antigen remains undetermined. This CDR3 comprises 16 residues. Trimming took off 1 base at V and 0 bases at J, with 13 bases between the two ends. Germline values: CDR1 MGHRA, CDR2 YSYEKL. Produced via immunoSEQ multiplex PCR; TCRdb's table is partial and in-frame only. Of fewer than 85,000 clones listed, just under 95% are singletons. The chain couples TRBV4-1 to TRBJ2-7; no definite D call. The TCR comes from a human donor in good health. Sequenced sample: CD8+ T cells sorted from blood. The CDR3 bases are TGCGCCAGCAGCCAAGGTGTACAATCGGACTCCTACGAGCAGTACTTC. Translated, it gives CASSQGVQSDSYEQYF.